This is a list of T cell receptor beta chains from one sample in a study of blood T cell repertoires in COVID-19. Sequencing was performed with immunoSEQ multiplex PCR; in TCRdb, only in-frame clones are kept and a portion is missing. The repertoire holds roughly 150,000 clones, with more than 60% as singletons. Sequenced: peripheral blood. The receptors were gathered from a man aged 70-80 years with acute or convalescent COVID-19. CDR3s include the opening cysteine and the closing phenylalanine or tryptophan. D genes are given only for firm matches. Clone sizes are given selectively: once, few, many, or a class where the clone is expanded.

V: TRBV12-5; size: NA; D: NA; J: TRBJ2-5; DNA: TGTGCTAGTGGCATGAATCCAGGGGAAGCGGAGACCCAGTACTTC; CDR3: CASGMNPGEAETQYF
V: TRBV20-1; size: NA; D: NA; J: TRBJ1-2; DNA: TGCAGTGCTAATGAGGGGACTTCTAACTATGGCTACACCTTC; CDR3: CSANEGTSNYGYTF
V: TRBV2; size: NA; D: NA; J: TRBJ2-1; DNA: TGTGCCAGCAGTGCACAGGACTACAATGAGCAGTTCTTC; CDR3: CASSAQDYNEQFF
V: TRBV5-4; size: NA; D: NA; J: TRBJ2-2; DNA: TGTGCCAGCAGCCCCCGGGGGAGGAGGAACCCGAACACCGGGGAGCTGTTTTTT; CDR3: CASSPRGRRNPNTGELFF
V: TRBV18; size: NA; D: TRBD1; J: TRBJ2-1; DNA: TGTGCCAGCTCACCCGGGACAGGAACCTACAATGAGCAGTTCTTC; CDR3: CASSPGTGTYNEQFF
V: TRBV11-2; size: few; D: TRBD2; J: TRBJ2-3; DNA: TGTGCCAGCAGCATTAGCGGGGGGGCCGGAGATACGCAGTATTTT; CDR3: CASSISGGAGDTQYF
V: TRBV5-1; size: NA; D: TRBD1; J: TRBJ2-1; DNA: TGCGCCAGCCGGGACAGGGAATCTAATGAGCAGTTCTTC; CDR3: CASRDRESNEQFF
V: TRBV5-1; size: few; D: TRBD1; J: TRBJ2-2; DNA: TGCGCCAGCAGCACCACCGAGACAGGGGGGACCGGGGAGCTGTTTTTT; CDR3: CASSTTETGGTGELFF
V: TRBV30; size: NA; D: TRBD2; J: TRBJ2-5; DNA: TGTGCCTGGAGTGATGGCGGGAGAGAGACCCAGTACTTC; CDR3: CAWSDGGRETQYF
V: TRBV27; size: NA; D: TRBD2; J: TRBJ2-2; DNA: TGTGCCAGCACCTTCCTAGCGGGAGGCGGTAACACCGGGGAGCTGTTTTTT; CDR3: CASTFLAGGGNTGELFF
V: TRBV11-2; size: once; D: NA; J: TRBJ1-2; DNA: TGTGCCAGCAGCTTGGACAGACGTGAGGGCTACACCTTC; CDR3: CASSLDRREGYTF
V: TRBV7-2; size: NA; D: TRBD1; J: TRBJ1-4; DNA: TGTGCCAGCAGCCGTACAGGGGGCGCGGGTGAAAAACTGTTTTTT; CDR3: CASSRTGGAGEKLFF
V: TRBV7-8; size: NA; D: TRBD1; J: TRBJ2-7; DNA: TGTGCCAGCAGCATACAGGGGGTCCACGAGCAGTACTTC; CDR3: CASSIQGVHEQYF
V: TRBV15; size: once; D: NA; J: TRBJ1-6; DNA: TGTGCCACCAGCAGACCCGTCCTAGCCGGGAATTCACCCCTCCACTTT; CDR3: CATSRPVLAGNSPLHF
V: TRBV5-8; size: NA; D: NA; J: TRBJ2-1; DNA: TGTGCCAGCAGCTTGTTCGTAGGACACCAAAACAATGAGCAGTTCTTC; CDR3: CASSLFVGHQNNEQFF
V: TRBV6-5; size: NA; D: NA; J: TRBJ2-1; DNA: TGTGCCAGCAGGTTAACACAGCCTTACAATGAGCAGTTCTTC; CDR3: CASRLTQPYNEQFF
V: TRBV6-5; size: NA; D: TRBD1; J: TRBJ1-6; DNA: TGTGCCAGCAGAGCAGGACAGGCCAGGGATTCACCCCTCCACTTT; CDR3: CASRAGQARDSPLHF
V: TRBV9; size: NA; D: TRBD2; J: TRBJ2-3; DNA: TGTGCCAGCAGCGTAGAGGGACTAGCGGGAAGCACAGATACGCAGTATTTT; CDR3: CASSVEGLAGSTDTQYF
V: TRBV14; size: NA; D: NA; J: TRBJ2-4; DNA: TGTGCCAGCAGCCAAGATTCCGTGGTAGGGAGGAGAAACATTCAGTACTTC; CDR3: CASSQDSVVGRRNIQYF
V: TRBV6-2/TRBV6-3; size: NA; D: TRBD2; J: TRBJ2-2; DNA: TGTGCCAGCAGTACGGGACTAGCGCGTTTGGGCGCCGGGGAGCTGTTTTTT; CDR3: CASSTGLARLGAGELFF
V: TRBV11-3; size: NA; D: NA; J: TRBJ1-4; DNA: TGTGCCAGCAGCTTAAGCTCCTCCGCCCCAAGTGGAAAACTGTTTTTT; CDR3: CASSLSSSAPSGKLFF
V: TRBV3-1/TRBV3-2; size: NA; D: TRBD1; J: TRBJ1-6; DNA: TGTGCCAGGTTAACGATCACAGGGGCAGGCTCACCCCTCCACTTT; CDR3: CARLTITGAGSPLHF
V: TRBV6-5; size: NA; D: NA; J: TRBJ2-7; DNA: TGTGCCAGCAGTCCCCGGACGGCGGGGGAGCAGTACTTC; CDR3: CASSPRTAGEQYF
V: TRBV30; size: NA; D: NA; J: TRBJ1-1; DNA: TGTGCCTGGAGGAATCAGGCGATAGATGAAGCTTTCTTT; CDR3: CAWRNQAIDEAFF
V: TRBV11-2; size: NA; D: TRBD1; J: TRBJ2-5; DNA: TGTGCCAGCAGCTTCTACCGGGACAGGGGGCGAGAGACCCAGTACTTC; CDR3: CASSFYRDRGRETQYF
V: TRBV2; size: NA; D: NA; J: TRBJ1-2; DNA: TGTGCCAGCAGGAAGATAACGGGGGGCAGGGGCTATGGCTACACCTTC; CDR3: CASRKITGGRGYGYTF
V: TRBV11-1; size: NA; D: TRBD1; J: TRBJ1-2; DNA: TGTGCCAGCAGCTCCGGACAGGGGGCGCGGGGCTACACCTTC; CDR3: CASSSGQGARGYTF
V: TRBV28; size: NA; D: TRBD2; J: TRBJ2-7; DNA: TGTGCCAGCAGGGAGCCCGGGACTAGCGGGAAAACGGGGTACGAGCAGTACTTC; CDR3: CASREPGTSGKTGYEQYF
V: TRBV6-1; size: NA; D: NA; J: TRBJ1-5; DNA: TGTGCCAGCAGTGAAGCAGCGGGGAATCAGCCCCAGCATTTT; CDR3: CASSEAAGNQPQHF
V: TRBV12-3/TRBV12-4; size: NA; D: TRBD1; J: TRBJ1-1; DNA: TGTGCCAGCAGGACAGGGATTGACACTGAAGCTTTCTTT; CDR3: CASRTGIDTEAFF